Listed below are T cell receptor beta chains from one sample, sequenced in a study of cytomegalovirus exposure and HLA in healthy donors. TCRdb's copy holds only in-frame clones and misses some; the assay was immunoSEQ multiplex PCR. The ten most abundant clones cover around 6.2% of a sample with about 41,000 clones. Input material: PBMCs. Receptors originate from a man under 40 in good health and CMV-seronegative. CDR3s include the opening cysteine and the closing phenylalanine or tryptophan. Each record gives: V gene, D gene, J gene, CDR3 protein, CDR3 DNA. A D gene is named only where the DNA matches it firmly.

>TRBV4-1|TRBD1|TRBJ2-3
CATNHGTGSTDTQYF
TGCGCCACCAACCACGGGACAGGGAGCACAGATACGCAGTATTTT
>TRBV5-6|TRBD1|TRBJ1-1
CASSGTVRMNTEAFF
TGTGCCAGCAGCGGGACAGTCCGAATGAACACTGAAGCTTTCTTT
>TRBV11-1|-|TRBJ1-3
CASSLTSGNTIYF
TGTGCCAGCAGCCTAACCTCTGGAAACACCATATATTTT
>TRBV6-5|TRBD1|TRBJ1-1
CASSYNRGENTEAFF
TGTGCCAGCAGTTACAACAGGGGCGAGAACACTGAAGCTTTCTTT
>TRBV5-4|TRBD1|TRBJ2-5
CASSQTGLWQETQYF
TGTGCCAGCAGCCAGACAGGGTTGTGGCAAGAGACCCAGTACTTC
>TRBV5-1|TRBD2|TRBJ2-7
CASSRGLAGGSGEQYF
TGCGCCAGCAGCCGGGGCCTAGCGGGAGGTTCAGGCGAGCAGTACTTC
>TRBV5-5|-|TRBJ2-7
CARDYRVVSLSSYEQYF
TGTGCCAGGGACTATAGAGTAGTAAGCCTGAGCTCCTACGAGCAGTACTTC
>TRBV7-2|-|TRBJ2-3
CASSLYLLVTSTDTQYF
TGTGCCAGCAGCTTATATCTGTTGGTCACTAGCACAGATACGCAGTATTTT
>TRBV4-1|-|TRBJ2-5
CASSQEGTSQETQYF
TGCGCCAGCAGCCAAGAAGGAACTAGCCAAGAGACCCAGTACTTC
>TRBV6-5|-|TRBJ1-1
CASSFRTTNTEAFF
TGTGCCAGCAGTTTCCGGACAACTAACACTGAAGCTTTCTTT
>TRBV9|-|TRBJ1-1
CASSLSGTSDTEAFF
TGTGCCAGCAGCCTCTCCGGTACTTCGGACACTGAAGCTTTCTTT
>TRBV5-8|TRBD1|TRBJ1-1
CASSFRTGGRRTEAFF
TGTGCCAGCAGCTTTAGGACAGGGGGTAGACGGACTGAAGCTTTCTTT
>TRBV10-2|TRBD2|TRBJ2-1
CASSDPGGTNHNEQFF
TGCGCCAGCAGTGACCCGGGGGGAACGAACCACAATGAGCAGTTCTTC
>TRBV10-3|-|TRBJ1-6
CAISETWTGRKDNSPLHF
TGTGCCATCAGTGAGACCTGGACGGGAAGAAAGGATAATTCACCCCTACACTTT
>TRBV18|TRBD1|TRBJ2-6
CASSPRPGQDRSGANVLTF
TGTGCCAGCTCACCACGTCCGGGACAGGACCGCTCTGGGGCCAACGTCCTGACTTTC
>TRBV4-1|-|TRBJ1-1
CASSQEFGRGETEAFF
TGCGCCAGCAGCCAAGAATTCGGGCGGGGTGAAACTGAAGCTTTCTTT
>TRBV9|-|TRBJ1-5
CASSVEGSNQPQHF
TGTGCCAGCAGCGTAGAGGGGAGCAATCAGCCCCAGCATTTT
>TRBV10-3|-|TRBJ2-3
CAISESRTDTDTQYF
TGTGCCATCAGTGAGTCGAGAACAGACACAGATACGCAGTATTTT
>TRBV10-3|TRBD2|TRBJ2-7
CAISRSSGRGSYEQYF
TGTGCCATCAGTCGTTCTAGCGGGAGGGGATCCTACGAGCAGTACTTC
>TRBV25-1|TRBD1|TRBJ1-2
CASKQGDYGYTF
TGTGCCAGCAAGCAGGGGGACTATGGCTACACCTTC
>TRBV18|TRBD2|TRBJ2-3
CASSPRLGTSGRSDTQYF
TGTGCCAGCTCACCACGATTAGGGACTAGCGGTCGGTCAGATACGCAGTATTTT
>TRBV6-4|TRBD2|TRBJ2-1
CASSGTSGSYNEQFF
TGTGCCAGCAGTGGGACTAGCGGGTCCTACAATGAGCAGTTCTTC
>TRBV5-1|-|TRBJ2-7
CASSLDQGPYEQYF
TGCGCCAGCAGCTTGGATCAGGGCCCCTACGAGCAGTACTTC
>TRBV7-2|TRBD2|TRBJ2-7
CASSLGGVLAGYEQYF
TGTGCCAGCAGTTTAGGGGGCGTACTAGCGGGCTACGAGCAGTACTTC
>TRBV29-1|TRBD1|TRBJ1-1
CSVAAQDRRTGTFGTEAFF
TGCAGCGTTGCCGCCCAGGACAGGAGGACAGGGACCTTCGGCACTGAAGCTTTCTTT
>TRBV19|TRBD2|TRBJ2-7
CATSTSGTYEQYF
TGTGCCACCTCGACTAGCGGGACCTACGAGCAGTACTTC
>TRBV5-8|TRBD1|TRBJ1-6
CASSGRTGGRSPLHF
TGTGCCAGCAGCGGACGGACAGGGGGGCGTTCACCCCTCCACTTT
>TRBV2|-|TRBJ1-6
CATRRSENSPLHF
TGTGCCACCAGGCGGTCAGAGAATTCACCCCTCCACTTT
>TRBV6-9|-|TRBJ1-2
CASSYTRVYGYTF
TGTGCCAGCAGTTATACGAGGGTCTATGGCTACACCTTC
>TRBV4-1|-|TRBJ1-2
CASSQVTGRSGYTF
TGCGCCAGCAGCCAGGTCACAGGGCGGAGTGGCTACACCTTC
>TRBV5-1|-|TRBJ1-6
CASSFLNSPLHF
TGCGCCAGCAGCTTTCTGAATTCACCCCTCCACTTT
>TRBV19|TRBD1|TRBJ1-2
CASSATGQGYTF
TGTGCCAGTAGTGCGACAGGGCAGGGCTACACCTTC
>TRBV6-5|TRBD2|TRBJ2-7
CASISGTSYEQYF
TGTGCCAGCATTTCAGGGACTAGTTACGAGCAGTACTTC
>TRBV7-2|-|TRBJ2-3
CASSLVGPDTQYF
TGTGCCAGCAGCTTAGTGGGCCCAGATACGCAGTATTTT
>TRBV6-5|-|TRBJ1-5
CASSYEGVNQPQHF
TGTGCCAGCAGTTACGAAGGGGTCAATCAGCCCCAGCATTTT
>TRBV9|TRBD1|TRBJ2-7
CASSRTGAAPYEQYF
TGTGCCAGCAGCCGGACAGGGGCGGCCCCCTACGAGCAGTACTTC
>TRBV5-6|-|TRBJ1-1
CASSLSQGLAEAFF
TGTGCCAGCAGCTTGAGCCAGGGCCTGGCTGAAGCTTTCTTT
>TRBV13|-|TRBJ2-1
CASSLGLGSPRNEQFF
TGTGCCAGCAGCTTAGGCCTGGGGAGCCCTAGGAATGAGCAGTTCTTC
>TRBV5-6|-|TRBJ2-3
CASSQDSTDTQYF
TGTGCCAGCAGCCAGGATAGCACAGATACGCAGTATTTT
>TRBV7-2|TRBD2|TRBJ2-2
CASSLGGGGTGELFF
TGTGCCAGCAGCTTAGGTGGGGGGGGCACCGGGGAGCTGTTTTTT
>TRBV19|TRBD1|TRBJ1-1
CASVGRTGNTEAFF
TGTGCCAGTGTGGGTCGGACAGGGAACACTGAAGCTTTCTTT
>TRBV9|TRBD1|TRBJ1-2
CASSVTTGESYGYTF
TGTGCCAGCAGCGTAACGACAGGGGAAAGCTATGGCTACACCTTC
>TRBV9|-|TRBJ2-3
CASSVGSEKSTDTQYF
TGTGCCAGCAGCGTAGGTTCCGAGAAAAGCACAGATACGCAGTATTTT
>TRBV6-1|-|TRBJ2-1
CASSEWQGRQNEQFF
TGTGCCAGCAGTGAATGGCAGGGGAGACAAAATGAGCAGTTCTTC
>TRBV4-1|-|TRBJ1-1
CASSHPTRQNTEAFF
TGCGCCAGCAGTCACCCGACTAGGCAGAACACTGAAGCTTTCTTT
>TRBV19|-|TRBJ1-5
CASSTHRGNQPQHF
TGTGCCAGTAGCACCCACAGAGGCAATCAGCCCCAGCATTTT
>TRBV28|TRBD2|TRBJ2-1
CASSLPTSGMGEQFF
TGTGCCAGCAGTTTACCGACTAGCGGGATGGGGGAGCAGTTCTTC
>TRBV9|TRBD1|TRBJ1-1
CASDRGRGTEAFF
TGTGCCAGCGACAGGGGGCGCGGTACTGAAGCTTTCTTT
>TRBV29-1|-|TRBJ2-2
CSAGPTTGTGELFF
TGCAGCGCCGGCCCCACCACAGGGACCGGGGAGCTGTTTTTT
>TRBV28|TRBD1|TRBJ2-7
CASSTPGRTGRSHEQYF
TGTGCCAGCAGTACTCCCGGCCGGACAGGGCGCTCCCACGAGCAGTACTTC